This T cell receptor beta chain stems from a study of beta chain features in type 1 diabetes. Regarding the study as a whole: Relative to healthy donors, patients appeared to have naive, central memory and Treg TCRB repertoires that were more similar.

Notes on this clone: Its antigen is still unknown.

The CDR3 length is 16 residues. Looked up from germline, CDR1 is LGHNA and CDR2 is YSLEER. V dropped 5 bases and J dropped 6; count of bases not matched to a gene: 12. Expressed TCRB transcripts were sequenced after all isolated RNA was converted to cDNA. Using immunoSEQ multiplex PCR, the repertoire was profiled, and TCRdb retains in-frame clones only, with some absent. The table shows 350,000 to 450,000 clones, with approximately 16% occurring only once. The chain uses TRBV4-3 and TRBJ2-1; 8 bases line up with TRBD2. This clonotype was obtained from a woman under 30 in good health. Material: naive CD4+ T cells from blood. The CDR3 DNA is TGCGCCAGCAGCGCGCAACTAGCGGCGAACCCCAATGAGCAGTTCTTC. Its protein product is CASSAQLAANPNEQFF.